The 22 T cell receptor beta chains below all came from one sample that was sequenced in a study of T cells in Graves' hyperthyroidism and ophthalmopathy. TCR beta CDR3 region amplification was performed from RNA transcripts. The HTBI primer set drove a first-round RT-PCR of the TCR CDR3. TCRdb reanalysed the multiplex PCR reads using MiXCR and keeps one entry per CDR3 protein. The sample includes approximately 410,000 distinct CDR3 sequences, approximately 14% seen only once; the top ten take approximately 5.3%. Source material: blood. The receptors stem from a woman aged 18-29 years with Graves' hyperthyroidism.

There are many counts of this clonotype. V and J are TRBV28 and TRBJ1-5, with no clear D. The V and J ends lost 3 bases and 0 bases respectively, with 9 bases between them. The CDR3 extends over 15 amino acids. The V gene's germline CDR1 is MDHEN and CDR2 SYDVKM. The CDR3 DNA follows: TGTGCCAGCAGTTTTATCGGGGATAGCAATCAGCCCCAGCATTTT. This sequence encodes CASSFIGDSNQPQHF. The full variable domain, in which reference TRBV28 and TRBJ1-5 provide the parts outside the CDR3, is DVKVTQSSRYLVKRTGEKVFLECVQDMDHENMFWYRQDPGLGLRLIYFSYDVKMKEKGDIPEGYSVSREKKERFSLILESASTNQTSMYLCASSFIGDSNQPQHFGDGTRLSIL.

Many counts were recorded for this clonotype. Sequence at one end of the junction differs from germline and may be a read error. The rearrangement joins TRBV12-3 or TRBV12-4 to TRBJ2-1; 10 bases align to TRBD2. The CDR3 is 15 amino acids. CDR3 in amino acids: CVSSKGLATGNEQFF. CDR3 nucleotides: TGTGTCAGCAGTAAGGGACTAGCGACGGGCAATGAGCAGTTCTTC.

V usage is TRBV3-1 and J usage is TRBJ1-1; 7 bases match TRBD1. Trimming at V came to 1 base and at J to 7 bases, leaving 6 bases not matched to a gene. The CDR3 totals 14 residues. Germline V CDR1 and CDR2: LGHDT, YNNKEL (reference sequence). The CDR3 DNA follows: TGTGCCAGCAGCCAAGGTCTAAGGGACAGTGAAGCTTTCTTT. Protein sequence: CASSQGLRDSEAFF.

V and J are TRBV25-1 and TRBJ2-7; D not certain. CDR1 is MGHDK, CDR2 SYGVNS, per germline. V was cut by 0 bases and J by 6 bases, with 3 bases left in between. CDR3 length equals 11 residues. CDR3 DNA: TGTGCCAGCAGTGAATACTCCGAGCAGTACTTC. Translating gives CASSEYSEQYF.

This clonotype was recorded a few times. This chain uses TRBV7-9 with TRBJ2-3; TRBD2 matches at 10 bases. Germline V lookup: CDR1 SEHNR, CDR2 FQNEAQ (reference sequence). J lost 0 bases, V lost 4 bases, and 4 bases had no gene match. The CDR3 extends over 16 amino acids. The CDR3 spells CASSSGLAASTDTQYF. The DNA of the CDR3 is TGTGCCAGCAGCTCCGGACTAGCGGCTAGCACAGATACGCAGTATTTT.

The rearrangement joins TRBV19 to TRBJ2-2; D gene uncertain. The CDR3 spans 15 residues. The germline V gene encodes CDR1 LNHDA and CDR2 SQIVND (reference sequence). Trimming took 7 bases from V and 0 from J, leaving 12 bases between them. CDR3 in amino acids: CASTSIGPNTGELFF. CDR3 DNA sequence: TGTGCCAGTACCTCTATAGGACCGAACACCGGGGAGCTGTTTTTT.

This clonotype was counted a few times. The genes are TRBV28 and TRBJ2-5; D unresolved. Trimming shortened V by 3 bases and J by 2 bases, and 10 bases separated the two germline ends. The CDR3 sequence is 14 residues long. Germline loops: CDR1 MDHEN, CDR2 SYDVKM. In DNA form, the CDR3 reads TGTGCCAGCAGTTTGTTGGCAACTCAAGAGACCCAGTACTTC. Its protein product is CASSLLATQETQYF.

This clonotype appeared a single time. V is TRBV6-5 and J is TRBJ1-2; D uncertain. The V gene lost 2 bases and the J gene lost 4 bases, with 11 bases spanning the gap. This CDR3 is 14 amino acids long. Per the germline V gene, CDR1 is MNHEY and CDR2 is SVGAGI. The CDR3 bases are TGTGCCAGCAGTTACAGGCCCCGGGGCTATGGCTACACCTTC. Protein product: CASSYRPRGYGYTF.

This chain links TRBV2 with TRBJ2-7, with TRBD1 matching over 9 bases. V lost 6 bases to trimming and J lost 6 bases; unmatched junction nucleotides: 9. Germline-derived CDR1 and CDR2 are SNHLY and FYNNEI. The CDR3 length is 14 residues. The DNA of the CDR3 is TGTGCCAGCAGACTAAGGACAGGGGAGCTCGAGCAGTACTTC. This gives the protein CASRLRTGELEQYF.

This clonotype has ten or more counts. This rearrangement joins TRBV20-1 to TRBJ1-2; D unresolved. Germline V gene data show CDR1 as DFQATT and CDR2 as SNEGSKA (reference sequence). V lost 4 bases to trimming and J lost 1 base, with 7 bases between them. The CDR3 consists of 12 residues. CDR3 protein: CSANPLNYGYTF. CDR3 coding DNA: TGCAGTGCTAACCCCCTTAACTATGGCTACACCTTC.

The sample holds a few counts of this clonotype. J is TRBJ1-3 and V is TRBV5-1; 7 bases are a match to TRBD1. The CDR3 contains 16 residues. V lost 1 base, J lost 0 bases, and 4 bases stayed unmatched. Germline CDR1 is SGHRS and CDR2 is YFSETQ. The CDR3 protein is CASSLQAGGSGNTIYF. In DNA, the CDR3 is TGCGCCAGCAGCTTGCAAGCAGGGGGCTCTGGAAACACCATATATTTT.

This chain joins TRBV7-2 and TRBJ2-4, with D unclear. Germline lookup yields CDR1 SGHTA and CDR2 FQGNSA. This CDR3 contains 16 residues. V lost 5 bases and J lost 6, with 20 bases in between. CDR3 loop: CASSIRRVANINIQYF. CDR3 DNA: TGTGCCAGCAGCATCAGACGGGTTGCGAATATAAACATTCAGTACTTC. The full variable domain, with the rest looked up from reference TRBV7-2 and TRBJ2-4, is GAGVSQSPSNKVTEKGKDVELRCDPISGHTALYWYRQSLGQGLEFLIYFQGNSAPDKSGLPSDRFSAERTGGSVSTLTIQRTQQEDSAVYLCASSIRRVANINIQYFGAGTRLSVL.

The chain combines TRBV7-8 with TRBJ2-7; D is tentatively TRBD1 or TRBD2 (5 bases each). Germline V gene sequence: CDR1 SGHVS, CDR2 FQNEAQ. V dropped 5 bases and J dropped 3 bases, with 14 bases sitting between them. The CDR3 contains 14 residues. CDR3 sequence: CASSPRDGYYEQYF. CDR3 in DNA: TGTGCCAGCAGCCCAAGGGACGGATACTACGAGCAGTACTTC.

This clonotype showed up just a few times. The V gene is TRBV20-1, the J gene TRBJ2-7, with D perhaps matching TRBD1 (5 bases). This CDR3 spans 12 amino acids. Germline CDR1 is DFQATT and CDR2 is SNEGSKA (reference sequence). Trimming cost V 2 bases and J 1 base, with 6 bases left between them. CDR3 protein: CSARQGSYEQYF. DNA for the CDR3: TGCAGTGCTAGACAGGGTTCCTACGAGCAGTACTTC.

This clonotype was seen only a few times. CDR3 amino acids: CASSYFRQAHNSPLHF. The CDR3 DNA is TGTGCCAGCAGTTACTTTCGACAGGCGCATAATTCACCCCTCCACTTT. This rearrangement joins TRBV6-6 to TRBJ1-6; possible D gene TRBD1, 6 bases. CDR3 length equals 16 residues. V was pared by 1 base and J by 5 bases, with 12 bases between. The germline gives CDR1 MNHNY, CDR2 SVGAGI (reference sequence).

This clonotype was seen repeatedly, ten times or more. V gene TRBV28 combines with J gene TRBJ1-1, with D possibly being TRBD1 (6 bases). This CDR3 region has 15 residues. CDR1 and CDR2 from the germline V gene are MDHEN and SYDVKM. V was clipped by 2 bases and J by 0 bases, with 10 bases between them. The CDR3 DNA is TGTGCCAGCAGTTTAGATAAGGGGGTGAACACTGAAGCTTTCTTT. Its translation: CASSLDKGVNTEAFF.

This clonotype was seen at least ten times. Its ends do not fully match the called genes, so a read error is possible. The CDR3 coding sequence is TGCGCCAGCAGTGAGTCCGGCAGCTACGAGCAGTACTTC. This translates into CASSESGSYEQYF. The chain is built from TRBV9 and TRBJ2-7; D is unclear. The length of the CDR3 is 13 residues. Germline CDR1 and CDR2: SGDLS and YYNGEE.

To note about this clonotype: At one end the junction does not follow the germline gene, possibly because of a read error. The chain recombines TRBV28 with TRBJ1-5, with TRBD1 matching 9 bases. CDR3 length: 19 amino acids. Germline CDR1 and CDR2: MDHEN and SYDVKM. The CDR3 region is CASSLRDRDKLACNQPRHF. The CDR3 coding sequence is TGTGCCAGCAGTTTAAGGGACAGGGATAAATTGGCGTGCAATCAGCCCCGGCATTTT.

This clonotype was observed many times. V is TRBV3-1 and J is TRBJ1-2, with D maybe TRBD1 (6 bases). This CDR3 spans 14 amino acids. Germline CDR1 reads LGHDT; CDR2 reads YNNKEL (reference sequence). V lost 4 bases and J 7 bases, leaving 16 bases between the germline ends. CDR3 sequence: CASSPRGQSVGYTF. The DNA for the CDR3 is TGTGCCAGCAGCCCGCGAGGACAGTCGGTTGGCTACACCTTC.

To note about this clonotype: One end of the junction is discordant with germline, which a read error may explain. The rearrangement joins TRBV6-8 to TRBJ2-1; 8 bases align to TRBD1. This CDR3 is 15 amino acids long. CDR1 MNHGY and CDR2 SAAAGT come from the germline V gene. CDR3 coding DNA: TGCGCCAGCAGTGGACAGGGCGGCTCCTACAATGAGCAGTTCTTC. Its protein product is CASSGQGGSYNEQFF.

The chain has TRBV14 and TRBJ2-1; 7 bases agree with TRBD2. The germline gives CDR1 SGHDN, CDR2 FVKESK. There are 14 residues in the CDR3. Trimming cost V 4 bases and J 4 bases; bases outside gene matches: 4. The CDR3 region is CASSRREAYNEQFF. In nucleotides, the CDR3 is TGTGCCAGCAGCCGACGGGAGGCGTACAATGAGCAGTTCTTC.

This clonotype was observed at least ten times. The V and J genes are TRBV5-1 and TRBJ1-1, with TRBD1 matching over 7 bases. Trimming took 3 bases from V and 0 from J; bases not matched to a gene: 8. Germline lookup yields CDR1 SGHRS and CDR2 YFSETQ. This CDR3 has 16 residues. Here the CDR3 reads CASSSYGTDLNTEAFF. Here the CDR3 DNA reads TGCGCCAGCAGCTCCTATGGGACAGATTTGAACACTGAAGCTTTCTTT.